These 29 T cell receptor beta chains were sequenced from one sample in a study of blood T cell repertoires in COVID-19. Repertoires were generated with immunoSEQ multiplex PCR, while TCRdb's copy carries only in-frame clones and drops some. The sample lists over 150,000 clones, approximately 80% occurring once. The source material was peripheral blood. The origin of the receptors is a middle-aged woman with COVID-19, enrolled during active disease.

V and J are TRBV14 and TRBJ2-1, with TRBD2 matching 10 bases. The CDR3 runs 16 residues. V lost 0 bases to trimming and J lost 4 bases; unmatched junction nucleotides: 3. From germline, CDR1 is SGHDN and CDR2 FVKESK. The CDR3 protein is CASSQEGTSVYNEQFF. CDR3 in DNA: TGTGCCAGCAGCCAAGAGGGGACTAGCGTATACAATGAGCAGTTCTTC.

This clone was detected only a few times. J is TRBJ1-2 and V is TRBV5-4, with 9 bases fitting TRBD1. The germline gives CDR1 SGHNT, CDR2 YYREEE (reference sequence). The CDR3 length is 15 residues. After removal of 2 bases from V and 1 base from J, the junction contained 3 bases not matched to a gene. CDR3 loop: CASSLGGQGNYGYTF. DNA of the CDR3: TGTGCCAGCAGCTTAGGGGGACAGGGTAACTATGGCTACACCTTC.

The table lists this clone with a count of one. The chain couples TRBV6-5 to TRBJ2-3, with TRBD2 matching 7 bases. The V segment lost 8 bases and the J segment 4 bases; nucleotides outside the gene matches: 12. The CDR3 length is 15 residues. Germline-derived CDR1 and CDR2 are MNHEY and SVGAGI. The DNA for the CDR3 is TGTGCCAGCCAGAGGGTTGGACTAGTTGCAGATACGCAGTATTTT. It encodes CASQRVGLVADTQYF.

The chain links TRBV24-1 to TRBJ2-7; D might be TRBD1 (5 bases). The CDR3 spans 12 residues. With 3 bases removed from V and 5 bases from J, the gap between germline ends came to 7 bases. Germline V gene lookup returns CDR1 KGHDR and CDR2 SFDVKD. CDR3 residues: CATSDPQDEQYF. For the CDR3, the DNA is TGTGCCACCAGTGATCCACAGGACGAGCAGTACTTC.

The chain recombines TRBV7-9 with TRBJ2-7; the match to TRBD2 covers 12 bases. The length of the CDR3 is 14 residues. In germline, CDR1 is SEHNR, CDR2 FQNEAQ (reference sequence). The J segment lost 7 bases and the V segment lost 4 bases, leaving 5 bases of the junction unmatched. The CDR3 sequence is CASSSSGGAGEQYF. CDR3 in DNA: TGTGCCAGCAGCTCTAGCGGGGGGGCCGGTGAGCAGTACTTC.

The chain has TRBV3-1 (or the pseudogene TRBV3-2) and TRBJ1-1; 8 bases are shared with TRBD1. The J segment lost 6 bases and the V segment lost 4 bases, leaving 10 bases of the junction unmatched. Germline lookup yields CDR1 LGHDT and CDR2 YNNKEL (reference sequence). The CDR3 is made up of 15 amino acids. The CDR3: CASSPHRGTQPEAFF. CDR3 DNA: TGTGCCAGCAGCCCACACAGGGGGACTCAGCCTGAAGCTTTCTTT.

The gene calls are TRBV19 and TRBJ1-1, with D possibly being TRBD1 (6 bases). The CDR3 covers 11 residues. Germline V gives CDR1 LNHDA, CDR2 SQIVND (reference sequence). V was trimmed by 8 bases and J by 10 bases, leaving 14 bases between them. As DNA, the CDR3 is TGTGCCAGTCTTGGGGGGGCGTCAGCTTTCTTT. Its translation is CASLGGASAFF. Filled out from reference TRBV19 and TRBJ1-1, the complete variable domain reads DGGITQSPKYLFRKEGQNVTLSCEQNLNHDAMYWYRQDPGQGLRLIYYSQIVNDFQKGDIAEGYSVSREKKESFPLTVTSAQKNPTAFYLCASLGGASAFFGQGTRLTVV.

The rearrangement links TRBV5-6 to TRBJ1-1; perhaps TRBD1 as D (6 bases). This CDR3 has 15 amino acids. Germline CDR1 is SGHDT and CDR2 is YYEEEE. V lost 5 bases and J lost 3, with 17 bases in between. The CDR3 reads CASRQEPGVDTEAFF. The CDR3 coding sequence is TGTGCCAGCAGACAGGAACCAGGGGTGGACACTGAAGCTTTCTTT.

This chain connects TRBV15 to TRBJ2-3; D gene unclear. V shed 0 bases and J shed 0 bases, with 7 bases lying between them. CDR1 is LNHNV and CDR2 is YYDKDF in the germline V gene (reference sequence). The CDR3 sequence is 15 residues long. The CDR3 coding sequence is TGTGCCACCAGCAGAGATAGTCCTAGCACAGATACGCAGTATTTT. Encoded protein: CATSRDSPSTDTQYF.

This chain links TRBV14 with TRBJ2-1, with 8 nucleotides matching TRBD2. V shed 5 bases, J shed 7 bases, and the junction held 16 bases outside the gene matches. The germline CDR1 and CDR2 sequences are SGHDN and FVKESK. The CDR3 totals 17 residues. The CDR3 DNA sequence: TGTGCCAGCAGCGGACGATTAATCAGTAGCGGGGAAAATGAGCAGTTCTTC. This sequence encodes CASSGRLISSGENEQFF. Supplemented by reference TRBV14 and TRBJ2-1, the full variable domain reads EAGVTQFPSHSVIEKGQTVTLRCDPISGHDNLYWYRRVMGKEIKFLLHFVKESKQDESGMPNNRFLAERTGGTYSTLKVQPAELEDSGVYFCASSGRLISSGENEQFFGPGTRLTVL.

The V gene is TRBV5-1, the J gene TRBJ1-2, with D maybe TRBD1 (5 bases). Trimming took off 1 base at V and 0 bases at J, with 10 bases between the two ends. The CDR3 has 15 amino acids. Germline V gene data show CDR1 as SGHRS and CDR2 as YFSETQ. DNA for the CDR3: TGCGCCAGCAGCTTGTCAGGGTCCTCTAACTATGGCTACACCTTC. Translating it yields CASSLSGSSNYGYTF.

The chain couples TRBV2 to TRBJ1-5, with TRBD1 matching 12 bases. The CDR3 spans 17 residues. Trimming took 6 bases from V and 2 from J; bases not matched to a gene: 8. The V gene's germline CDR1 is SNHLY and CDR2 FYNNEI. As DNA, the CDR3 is TGTGCCAGCAGAGATCCGGGACAGGGGGCCGGCAATCAGCCCCAGCATTTT. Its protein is CASRDPGQGAGNQPQHF.

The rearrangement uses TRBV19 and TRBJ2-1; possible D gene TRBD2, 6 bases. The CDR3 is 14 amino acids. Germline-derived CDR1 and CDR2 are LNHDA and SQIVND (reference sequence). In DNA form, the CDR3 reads TGTGCTACTGCCTGGACGCCCGCGGGGAATGAGCAGTTCTTC. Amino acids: CATAWTPAGNEQFF.

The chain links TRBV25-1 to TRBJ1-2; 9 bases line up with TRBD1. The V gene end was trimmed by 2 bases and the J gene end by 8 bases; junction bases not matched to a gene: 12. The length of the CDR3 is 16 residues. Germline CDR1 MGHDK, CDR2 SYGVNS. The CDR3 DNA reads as TGTGCCAGCAGTGAACCCGGGACAGGGTCACTTGGAGGCTACACCTTC. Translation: CASSEPGTGSLGGYTF.

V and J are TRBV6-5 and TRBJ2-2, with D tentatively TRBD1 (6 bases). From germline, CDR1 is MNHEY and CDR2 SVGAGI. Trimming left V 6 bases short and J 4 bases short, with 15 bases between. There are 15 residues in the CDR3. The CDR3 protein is CASSSGQLVTGELFF. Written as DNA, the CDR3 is TGTGCCAGCAGCTCCGGACAGTTAGTCACCGGGGAGCTGTTTTTT.

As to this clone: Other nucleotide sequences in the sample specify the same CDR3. CDR3 amino acids: CASSDSAYNEQFF. For the CDR3, the DNA is TGTGCCAGCAGCGACAGCGCCTACAATGAGCAGTTCTTC. The gene calls are TRBV6-4 and TRBJ2-1; TRBD1 might be the D (5 bases). V gave up 6 bases and J gave up 2 bases, with 8 bases separating them. The CDR3 extends over 13 amino acids. Per the germline V gene, CDR1 is MRHNA and CDR2 is SNTAGT.

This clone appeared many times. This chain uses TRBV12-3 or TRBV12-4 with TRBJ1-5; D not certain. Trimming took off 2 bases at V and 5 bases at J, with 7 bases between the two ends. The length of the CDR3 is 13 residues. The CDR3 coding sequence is TGTGCCAGCAGTTTAAAAGGAGATCAGCCCCAGCATTTT. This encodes CASSLKGDQPQHF.

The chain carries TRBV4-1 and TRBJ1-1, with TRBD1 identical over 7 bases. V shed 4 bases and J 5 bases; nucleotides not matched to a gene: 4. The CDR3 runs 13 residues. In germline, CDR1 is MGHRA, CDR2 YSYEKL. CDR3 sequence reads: CASSRLQGTEAFF. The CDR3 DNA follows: TGCGCCAGCAGCCGTCTACAGGGGACTGAAGCTTTCTTT.

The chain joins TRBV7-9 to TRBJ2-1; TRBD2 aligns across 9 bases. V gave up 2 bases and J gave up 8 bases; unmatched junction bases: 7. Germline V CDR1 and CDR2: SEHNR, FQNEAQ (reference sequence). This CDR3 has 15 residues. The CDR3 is CASSLSAGGPHEQFF. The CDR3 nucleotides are TGTGCCAGCAGCTTAAGCGCGGGAGGGCCACATGAGCAGTTCTTC.

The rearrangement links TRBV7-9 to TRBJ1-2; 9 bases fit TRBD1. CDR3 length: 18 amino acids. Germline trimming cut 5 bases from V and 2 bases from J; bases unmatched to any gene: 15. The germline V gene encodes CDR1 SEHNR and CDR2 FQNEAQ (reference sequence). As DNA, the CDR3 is TGTGCCAGCAGCCTCCTCTTTGGGGGACAGGGTACGAACTATGGCTACACCTTC. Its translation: CASSLLFGGQGTNYGYTF.

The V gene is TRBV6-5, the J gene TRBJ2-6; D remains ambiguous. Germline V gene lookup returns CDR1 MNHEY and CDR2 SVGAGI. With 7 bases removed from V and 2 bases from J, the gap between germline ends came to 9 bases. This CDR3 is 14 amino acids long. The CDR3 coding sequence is TGTGCCAGCAATCTGTTTACTGGGGCCAACGTCCTGACTTTC. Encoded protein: CASNLFTGANVLTF.

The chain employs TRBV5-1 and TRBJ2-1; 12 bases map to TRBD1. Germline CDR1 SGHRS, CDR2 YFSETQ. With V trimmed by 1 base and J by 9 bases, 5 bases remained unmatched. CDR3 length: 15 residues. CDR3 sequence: CASSLKGQGATEQFF. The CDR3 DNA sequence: TGCGCCAGCAGCTTGAAGGGACAGGGGGCTACTGAGCAGTTCTTC.

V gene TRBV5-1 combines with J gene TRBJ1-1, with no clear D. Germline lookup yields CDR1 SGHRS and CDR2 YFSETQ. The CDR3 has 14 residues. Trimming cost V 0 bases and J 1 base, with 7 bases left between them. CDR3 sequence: CASSLVRANTEAFF. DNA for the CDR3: TGCGCCAGCAGCTTGGTGAGGGCGAACACTGAAGCTTTCTTT.

In nucleotides, the CDR3 is TGTGCCAGCTCACCGAACAGGGAAATTACTATCTATGGCTACACCTTC. Its translation: CASSPNREITIYGYTF. The V and J genes are TRBV18 and TRBJ1-2, with D perhaps matching TRBD1 (6 bases). V lost 3 bases to trimming and J lost 4 bases, with 18 bases between them. CDR1 is KGHSH, CDR2 LQKENI, per germline. CDR3 length equals 16 residues.

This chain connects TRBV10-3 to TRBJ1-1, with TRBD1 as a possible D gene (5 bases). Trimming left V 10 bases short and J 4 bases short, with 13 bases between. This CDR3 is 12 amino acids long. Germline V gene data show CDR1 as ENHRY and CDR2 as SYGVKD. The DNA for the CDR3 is TGTGCCACGGGGGAGGATAGCACTGAAGCTTTCTTT. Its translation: CATGEDSTEAFF.

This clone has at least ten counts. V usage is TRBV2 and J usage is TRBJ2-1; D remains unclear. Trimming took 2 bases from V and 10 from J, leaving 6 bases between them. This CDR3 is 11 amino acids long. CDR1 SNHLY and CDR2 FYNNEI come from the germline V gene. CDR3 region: CASSETTEQFF. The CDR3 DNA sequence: TGTGCCAGCAGTGAAACGACAGAGCAGTTCTTC. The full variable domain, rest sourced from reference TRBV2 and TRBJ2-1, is EPEVTQTPSHQVTQMGQEVILRCVPISNHLYFYWYRQILGQKVEFLVSFYNNEISEKSEIFDDQFSVERPDGSNFTLKIRSTKLEDSAMYFCASSETTEQFFGPGTRLTVL.

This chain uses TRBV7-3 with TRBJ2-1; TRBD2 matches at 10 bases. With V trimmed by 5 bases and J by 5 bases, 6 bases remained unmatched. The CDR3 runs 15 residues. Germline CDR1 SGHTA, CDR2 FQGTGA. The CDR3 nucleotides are TGTGCCAGCAGCCTTACTAGCGGGGTCAACAATGAGCAGTTCTTC. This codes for CASSLTSGVNNEQFF.

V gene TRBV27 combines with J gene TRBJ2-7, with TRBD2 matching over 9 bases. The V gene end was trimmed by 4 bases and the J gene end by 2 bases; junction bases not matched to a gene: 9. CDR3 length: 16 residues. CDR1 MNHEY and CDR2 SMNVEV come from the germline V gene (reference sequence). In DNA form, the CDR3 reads TGTGCCAGCAGTTCCCAGCGGGGGGTCCCCCCCTACGAGCAGTACTTC. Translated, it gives CASSSQRGVPPYEQYF.

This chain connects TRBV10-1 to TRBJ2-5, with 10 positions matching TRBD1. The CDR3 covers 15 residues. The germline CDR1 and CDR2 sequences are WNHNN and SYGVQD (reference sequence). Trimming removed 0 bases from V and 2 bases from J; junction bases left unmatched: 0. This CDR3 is CASSESGQGQETQYF. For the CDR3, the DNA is TGCGCCAGCAGTGAGTCGGGACAGGGGCAAGAGACCCAGTACTTC.